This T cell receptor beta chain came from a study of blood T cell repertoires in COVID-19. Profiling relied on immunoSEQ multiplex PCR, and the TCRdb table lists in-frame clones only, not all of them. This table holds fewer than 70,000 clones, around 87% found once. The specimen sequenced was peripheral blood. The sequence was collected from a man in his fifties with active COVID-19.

The CDR3 DNA reads TGTGCCAGCAGTTTTTACGGCAGCGGGAAGACTGAAGCTTTCTTT. This sequence encodes CASSFYGSGKTEAFF. The rearrangement links TRBV28 to TRBJ1-1, with D hard to call. CDR3 length equals 15 residues. Looked up from germline, CDR1 is MDHEN and CDR2 is SYDVKM. V was clipped by 3 bases and J by 5 bases, with 16 bases between them.